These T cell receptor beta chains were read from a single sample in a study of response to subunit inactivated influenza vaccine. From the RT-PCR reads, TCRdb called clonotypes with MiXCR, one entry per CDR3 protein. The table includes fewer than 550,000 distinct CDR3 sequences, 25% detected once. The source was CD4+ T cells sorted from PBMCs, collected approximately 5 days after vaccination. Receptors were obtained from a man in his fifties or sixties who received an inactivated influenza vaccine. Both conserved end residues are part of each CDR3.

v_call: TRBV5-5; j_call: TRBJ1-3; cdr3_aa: CASSFLQGRTGNTIYF
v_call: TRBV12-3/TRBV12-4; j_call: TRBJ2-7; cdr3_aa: CASSLFFRQGRLNEQYF
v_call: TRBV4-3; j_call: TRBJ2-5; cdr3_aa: CASSTRLAGTETQYF
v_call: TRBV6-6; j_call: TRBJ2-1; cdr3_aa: CASSSLVNEQFF
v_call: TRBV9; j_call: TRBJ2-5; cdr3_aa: CASSVVGTGGETQYF
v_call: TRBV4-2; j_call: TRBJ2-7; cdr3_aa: CASSQGQGDYEQYF
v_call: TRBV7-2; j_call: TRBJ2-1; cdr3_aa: CASSLPGRGTTFF
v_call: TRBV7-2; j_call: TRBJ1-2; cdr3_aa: CASSHLDRGRGYTF
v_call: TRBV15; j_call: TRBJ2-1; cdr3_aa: CATSSLRYNEQFF
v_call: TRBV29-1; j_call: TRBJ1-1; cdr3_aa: CSVELGLNTEAFF
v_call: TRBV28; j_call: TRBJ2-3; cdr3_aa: CASTPGTGTDTQYF
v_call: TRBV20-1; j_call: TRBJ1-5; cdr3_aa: CSAAGGGNQPQHF
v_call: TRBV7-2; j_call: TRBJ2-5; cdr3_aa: CASSAQTGYQETQYF
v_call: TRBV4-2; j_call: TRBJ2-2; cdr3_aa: CASSQDPANTGELFF
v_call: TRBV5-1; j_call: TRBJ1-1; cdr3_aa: CASSLEGVDTEAFF
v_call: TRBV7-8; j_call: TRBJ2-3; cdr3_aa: CASSLAFQGADTQYF
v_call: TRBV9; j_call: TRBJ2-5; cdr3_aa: CASSQGGTEETQYF
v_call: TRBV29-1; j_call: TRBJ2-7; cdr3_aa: CSVDAGGNYEQYF
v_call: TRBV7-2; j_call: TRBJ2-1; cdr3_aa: CASSFDRSTYNEQFF
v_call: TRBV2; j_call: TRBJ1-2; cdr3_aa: CASSSLPTGTANYGYTF
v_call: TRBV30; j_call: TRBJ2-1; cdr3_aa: CAWGEGTSGIESYNEQFF
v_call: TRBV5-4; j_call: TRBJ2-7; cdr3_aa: CAMRWQGGSYEQYF
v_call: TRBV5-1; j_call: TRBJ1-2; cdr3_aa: CASSGGGGYGYTF
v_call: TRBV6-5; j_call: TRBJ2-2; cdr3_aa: CASSYSIIPRAGELFF
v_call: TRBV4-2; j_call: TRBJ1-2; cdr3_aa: CASSQDLSRRNYGYTF
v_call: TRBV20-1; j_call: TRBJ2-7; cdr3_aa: CSASSGPNYEQYF
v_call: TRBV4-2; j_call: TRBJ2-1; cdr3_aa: CASSQVLLAGGKGNEQFF
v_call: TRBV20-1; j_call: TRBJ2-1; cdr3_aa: CSSGTHNEQFF
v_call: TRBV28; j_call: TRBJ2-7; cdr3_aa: CASRDPRQSSYEQYF
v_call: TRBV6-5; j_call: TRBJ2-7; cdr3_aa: CASSYSISGGQYF
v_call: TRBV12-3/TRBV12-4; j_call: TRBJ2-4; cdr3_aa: CASNKEAKNIQYF
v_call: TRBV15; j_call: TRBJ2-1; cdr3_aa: CATSRWLATGEQFF
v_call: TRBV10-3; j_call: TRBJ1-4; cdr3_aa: CAISSDGHNEKLFF
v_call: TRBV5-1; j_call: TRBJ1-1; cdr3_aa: CASSLGGRSNTEAFF
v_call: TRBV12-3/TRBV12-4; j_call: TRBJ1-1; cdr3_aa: CASSRSGNTEAFF
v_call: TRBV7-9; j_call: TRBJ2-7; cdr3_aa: CASNKEDEQYF
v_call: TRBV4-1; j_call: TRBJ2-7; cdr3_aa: CASSQVVRANEQYF
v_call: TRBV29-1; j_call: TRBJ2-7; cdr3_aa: CSTGTSGRNYEQYF
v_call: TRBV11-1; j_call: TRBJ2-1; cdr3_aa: CASSYRLGTSGRSYNEQFF
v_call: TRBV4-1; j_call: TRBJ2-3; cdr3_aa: CASSQEPRDTQYF
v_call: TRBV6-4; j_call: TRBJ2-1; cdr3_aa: CASSEGRENEQFF
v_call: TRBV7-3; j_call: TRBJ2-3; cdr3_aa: CASSRGFGAGTDTQYF
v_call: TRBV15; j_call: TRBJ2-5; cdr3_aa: CATSPQLGGQETQYF
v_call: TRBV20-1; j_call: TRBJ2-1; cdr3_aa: CSARWGGPTNEQFF
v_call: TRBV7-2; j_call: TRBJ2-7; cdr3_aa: CASSLTGVNEQYF
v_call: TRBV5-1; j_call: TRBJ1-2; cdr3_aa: CASSPYRGSQDGYTF
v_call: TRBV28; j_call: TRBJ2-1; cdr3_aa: CASRRQYNEQFF
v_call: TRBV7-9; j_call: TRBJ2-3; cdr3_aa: CASSPPTGASTDTQYF
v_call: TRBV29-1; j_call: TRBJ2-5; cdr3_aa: CSVRTSQETQYF
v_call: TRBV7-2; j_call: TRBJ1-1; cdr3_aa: CASSQTAPGAGNTEAFF